This paragraph covers one TCR beta chain sequence. Sequenced by immunoSEQ multiplex PCR; TCRdb stores in-frame clones only, minus some. This table has 95,000 to 150,000 clones, 90% to 95% appearing once. CDR1 and CDR2 from the germline V gene are MGHRA and YSYEKL. V lost 1 base and J lost 7; bases outside the gene matches: 16. CDR3 length: 18 residues. These data originate in a study of blood T cell repertoires in COVID-19. Overall study context: Acute and convalescent COVID-19 specimens originated in the United States, Italy and Spain.

During active infection, Seattle patients enrolled and were then monitored through disease. This clonotype was sampled from a man aged 50 to 59 with COVID-19, enrolled during active disease. The V call is TRBV4-1, the J call TRBJ2-7; 10 positions agree with TRBD2. The source material was peripheral blood. The CDR3: CASSQAGPKTSGLWEQYF. CDR3 DNA sequence: TGCGCCAGCAGCCAAGCGGGGCCCAAGACTAGCGGGTTGTGGGAGCAGTACTTC.